This T cell receptor beta chain was identified in a study of blood T cell repertoires in COVID-19. The data were produced by immunoSEQ multiplex PCR, yet TCRdb's version contains in-frame clones alone and is incomplete. The data hold 250,000 or so clones, with over 80% observed a single time. Trimming left V 1 base short and J 6 bases short, with 10 bases between. The V gene's germline CDR1 is KGHSH and CDR2 LQKENI. The CDR3 is 14 residues long. The chain recombines TRBV18 with TRBJ2-1, with a tentative D call TRBD2 (5 bases). The sample taken for sequencing was peripheral blood. This receptor was obtained from a woman between 40 and 50 years old who had recovered from COVID-19. The DNA for the CDR3 is TGTGCCAGCTCACCACAGCGGTTTTCCAATGAGCAGTTCTTC. Amino acids: CASSPQRFSNEQFF.